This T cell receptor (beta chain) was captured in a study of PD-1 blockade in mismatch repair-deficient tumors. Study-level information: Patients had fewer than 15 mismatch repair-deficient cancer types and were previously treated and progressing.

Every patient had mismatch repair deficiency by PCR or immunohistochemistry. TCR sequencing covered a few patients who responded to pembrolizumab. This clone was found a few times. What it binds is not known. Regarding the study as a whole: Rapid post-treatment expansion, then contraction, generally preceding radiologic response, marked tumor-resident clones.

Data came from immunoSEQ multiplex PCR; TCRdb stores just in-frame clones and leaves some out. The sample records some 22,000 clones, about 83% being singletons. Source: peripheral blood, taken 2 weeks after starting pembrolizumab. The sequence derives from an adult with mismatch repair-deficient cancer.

Here the CDR3 reads CASRGYNEQFF. CDR3 DNA: TGTGCCAGTAGGGGGTACAATGAGCAGTTCTTC. The chain is built from TRBV19 and TRBJ2-1; D unclear. V shed 6 bases and J shed 4 bases, with 4 bases lying between them. This CDR3 has 11 amino acids. Germline V CDR1 and CDR2: LNHDA, SQIVND (reference sequence).